The rows below give T cell receptor beta chains drawn from one sample of a study of blood T cells in healthy people across ages. TCRdb used MiXCR to reprocess the 5' RACE reads, holding one entry per CDR3 protein. Of more than 900,000 distinct CDR3 sequences in the sample, roughly 28% are singletons; the top ten hold 10% to 13%. The sample also formed part of further work on T cells of mothers and their children.

The material sequenced was blood. These receptors were taken from a woman in her 40s in good health. CDR3s include the opening cysteine and the closing phenylalanine or tryptophan. Each record gives: D gene, J gene, clone size, V gene, CDR3 DNA, CDR3 protein. The D gene is left open where the match is weak. Some rows mark clone size as missing; the rest say once, few, many or name a class of expanded clone.

D gene: TRBD2; J gene: TRBJ2-2; clone size: .; V gene: TRBV27; CDR3 DNA: TGTGCCAGCAGTTTAGGGGTGGGACTAGCGGCCTCGAACACCGGGGAGCTGTTTTTT; CDR3 protein: CASSLGVGLAASNTGELFF
D gene: .; J gene: TRBJ2-7; clone size: .; V gene: TRBV11-3; CDR3 DNA: TGTGCCAGCAGCATAAGGTACAGAAGTTACGAGCAGTACTTC; CDR3 protein: CASSIRYRSYEQYF
D gene: TRBD1; J gene: TRBJ2-7; clone size: few; V gene: TRBV12-3/TRBV12-4; CDR3 DNA: TGTGCCAGCAGTACAGGGGGGAGCCGCTACGAGCAGTACTTC; CDR3 protein: CASSTGGSRYEQYF
D gene: .; J gene: TRBJ2-2; clone size: .; V gene: TRBV20-1; CDR3 DNA: TGCAGTGCTAGTCCCAATACCGGGACTTTTACCGGGGAGCTGTTTTTT; CDR3 protein: CSASPNTGTFTGELFF
D gene: TRBD2; J gene: TRBJ2-3; clone size: many; V gene: TRBV20-1; CDR3 DNA: TGCAGTGCTGCGAAGCGGGGGGGCACAGATACGCAGTATTTT; CDR3 protein: CSAAKRGGTDTQYF
D gene: .; J gene: TRBJ2-1; clone size: .; V gene: TRBV7-3; CDR3 DNA: TGTGCCAGCAGCTCCGGGGCTAGCGTTACAAATGAGCAGTTCTTC; CDR3 protein: CASSSGASVTNEQFF
D gene: .; J gene: TRBJ2-5; clone size: few; V gene: TRBV2; CDR3 DNA: TGTGCCAGCAGTGAAGCTATGGGGATCTGGGAGACCCAGTACTTC; CDR3 protein: CASSEAMGIWETQYF
D gene: TRBD2; J gene: TRBJ2-7; clone size: few; V gene: TRBV4-3; CDR3 DNA: TGCGCCAGCAGCCAAGATCACGGGAGGTCCTACGAGCAGTACTTC; CDR3 protein: CASSQDHGRSYEQYF
D gene: TRBD2; J gene: TRBJ2-5; clone size: few; V gene: TRBV7-2; CDR3 DNA: TGTGCCAGTCTAGCGGGGGGGGGTCTTTATGAAACCCAGTACTTC; CDR3 protein: CASLAGGGLYETQYF
D gene: TRBD1; J gene: TRBJ2-7; clone size: .; V gene: TRBV28; CDR3 DNA: TGTGCCAACAGTTTATTCGCAGGGGGCTACGAGCAGTACTTC; CDR3 protein: CANSLFAGGYEQYF
D gene: .; J gene: TRBJ2-3; clone size: few; V gene: TRBV24-1; CDR3 DNA: TGTGCCACCATGGACACCCTTCGCCCAGATACGCAGTATTTT; CDR3 protein: CATMDTLRPDTQYF
D gene: .; J gene: TRBJ2-1; clone size: many; V gene: TRBV7-7; CDR3 DNA: TGTGCTAGCAGCTTAACCCCCGGTAACAGAGGGGGGAATGAGCAGTTCTTC; CDR3 protein: CASSLTPGNRGGNEQFF
D gene: TRBD1; J gene: TRBJ1-1; clone size: .; V gene: TRBV20-1; CDR3 DNA: TGCAGTGCTAGTAAGAGGGGGCGATCGAACACTGAAGCTTTCTTT; CDR3 protein: CSASKRGRSNTEAFF
D gene: TRBD2; J gene: TRBJ2-2; clone size: few; V gene: TRBV5-1; CDR3 DNA: TGCGCCAGCAGCTTGGGCGGGAGAGACACCGGGGAGCTGTTTTTT; CDR3 protein: CASSLGGRDTGELFF
D gene: .; J gene: TRBJ2-3; clone size: .; V gene: TRBV28; CDR3 DNA: TGTGCCAGCACCTATTTAGGGGGGACTAGCACAGATACGCAGTATTTT; CDR3 protein: CASTYLGGTSTDTQYF
D gene: .; J gene: TRBJ2-5; clone size: .; V gene: TRBV6-5; CDR3 DNA: TGTGCCAGCAGTTACCGCAGGGCGGTCCAAGAGACCCAGTACTTC; CDR3 protein: CASSYRRAVQETQYF
D gene: .; J gene: TRBJ1-4; clone size: .; V gene: TRBV29-1; CDR3 DNA: TGCAGCGTTGAAGTGGGGGCGAGTGAAGAACTGTTTTTT; CDR3 protein: CSVEVGASEELFF
D gene: TRBD2; J gene: TRBJ2-3; clone size: many; V gene: TRBV7-6; CDR3 DNA: TGTGCCAGCAGCTGCGGGGAGCGGGGGGGTATTGCTGGCGAGTTCGCCACAGATACGCAGTATTTT; CDR3 protein: CASSCGERGGIAGEFATDTQYF
D gene: .; J gene: TRBJ1-1; clone size: .; V gene: TRBV4-1; CDR3 DNA: TGCGCCAGCAGCCAAGATCGGGGCCGATTTGAAGCTTTCTTT; CDR3 protein: CASSQDRGRFEAFF
D gene: .; J gene: TRBJ1-1; clone size: few; V gene: TRBV15; CDR3 DNA: TGTGCCACCAGCAGGTGGAAGAACACTGAAGCTTTCTTT; CDR3 protein: CATSRWKNTEAFF
D gene: TRBD1; J gene: TRBJ1-5; clone size: many; V gene: TRBV7-9; CDR3 DNA: TGTGCCAGCAGCTTTCTCCCCGGGACAGGGGCTATCAATCAGCCCCAGCATTTT; CDR3 protein: CASSFLPGTGAINQPQHF
D gene: TRBD1; J gene: TRBJ1-2; clone size: .; V gene: TRBV20-1; CDR3 DNA: TGCAGTGCTACGGGGACAGGGCATTCTTCTAACTATGGCTACACCTTC; CDR3 protein: CSATGTGHSSNYGYTF
D gene: .; J gene: TRBJ1-4; clone size: .; V gene: TRBV6-5; CDR3 DNA: TGTGCCAGCAGAAATGGGGGACTGTTAACTAATGAAAAACTGTTTTTT; CDR3 protein: CASRNGGLLTNEKLFF
D gene: TRBD1; J gene: TRBJ2-1; clone size: .; V gene: TRBV9; CDR3 DNA: TGTGCCAGCCCCAGGGGGCGTGGAGAATACAATGAGCAGTTCTTC; CDR3 protein: CASPRGRGEYNEQFF
D gene: .; J gene: TRBJ1-5; clone size: many; V gene: TRBV28; CDR3 DNA: TGTGCCAGCAGTTTGCGGGAGGGTCATCAGCCCCAGCATTTT; CDR3 protein: CASSLREGHQPQHF
D gene: .; J gene: TRBJ2-7; clone size: .; V gene: TRBV18; CDR3 DNA: TGTGCCAGCTCACCAGAGTGGGGCAGGGACGACGAGCAGTACTTC; CDR3 protein: CASSPEWGRDDEQYF
D gene: TRBD1; J gene: TRBJ1-5; clone size: .; V gene: TRBV7-2; CDR3 DNA: TGTGCCAGCAGCTCGCTGACAGGGAGCAATCAGCCCCAGCATTTT; CDR3 protein: CASSSLTGSNQPQHF
D gene: .; J gene: TRBJ2-7; clone size: many; V gene: TRBV9; CDR3 DNA: TGTGCCAGCAGCGTAGCTCCGACGGGGGCTTACGAGCAGTACTTC; CDR3 protein: CASSVAPTGAYEQYF